The present TCR beta chain was sequenced within a study of PD-1 blockade in classical Hodgkin lymphoma. Study conclusions and caveats: Only CD4+ TCR diversity, not CD8+, had risen significantly by C4D1.

Repertoires were generated with immunoSEQ multiplex PCR, while TCRdb's copy carries only in-frame clones and drops some. This table holds roughly 22,000 clones, 68% found once. With no exception, relapse followed autologous stem cell transplantation in all patients, and brentuximab vedotin exposure varied. With regard to this clone: Its antigen is still unknown.

Germline CDR1 reads MDHEN; CDR2 reads SYDVKM. This CDR3 is 13 amino acids long. The V end was cut by 6 bases, the J end by 6 bases, with 14 bases between. The specimen comprised peripheral blood mononuclear cells (PBMCs), sampled at baseline. The V gene is TRBV28, the J gene TRBJ1-1; D is perhaps TRBD1 (5 bases). This TCR was sampled from a human donor with classical Hodgkin lymphoma. The CDR3 region is CASRDPPGPEAFF. CDR3 nucleotides: TGTGCCAGCAGGGACCCGCCGGGACCTGAAGCTTTCTTT. Based on the CDR3 plus reference TRBV28 and TRBJ1-1, the full variable domain is DVKVTQSSRYLVKRTGEKVFLECVQDMDHENMFWYRQDPGLGLRLIYFSYDVKMKEKGDIPEGYSVSREKKERFSLILESASTNQTSMYLCASRDPPGPEAFFGQGTRLTVV.